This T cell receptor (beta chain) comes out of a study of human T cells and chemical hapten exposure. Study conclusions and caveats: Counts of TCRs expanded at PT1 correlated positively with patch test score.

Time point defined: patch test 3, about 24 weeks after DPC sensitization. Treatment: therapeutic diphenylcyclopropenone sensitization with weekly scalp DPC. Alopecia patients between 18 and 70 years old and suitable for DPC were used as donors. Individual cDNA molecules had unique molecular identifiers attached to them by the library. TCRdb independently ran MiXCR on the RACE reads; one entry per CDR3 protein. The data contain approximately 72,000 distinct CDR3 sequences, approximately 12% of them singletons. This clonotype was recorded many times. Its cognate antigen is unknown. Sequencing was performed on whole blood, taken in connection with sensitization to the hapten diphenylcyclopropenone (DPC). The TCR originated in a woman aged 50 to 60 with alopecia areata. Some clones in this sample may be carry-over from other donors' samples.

CDR3 region: CSAAQTEAFF. The CDR3 nucleotides are TGCAGTGCCGCACAGACAGAAGCTTTCTTT. The chain combines TRBV20-1 with TRBJ1-1; no definite D call. CDR1 and CDR2 from the germline V gene are DFQATT and SNEGSKA (reference sequence). The CDR3 has 10 amino acids. V was clipped by 6 bases and J by 8 bases, with 10 bases between them.